This T cell receptor beta chain was captured in a study of post-analysis software for immune sequencing data. TCR beta cDNA libraries included unique molecular identifiers. Each CDR3 protein is one row after TCRdb ran MiXCR on the PCR reads. Of a few hundred thousand distinct CDR3 sequences in the sample, roughly 35% were seen once. Notes on the study in general: When patients were compared with controls, a handful of TRBV segments were more frequent, TRBV5-6, TRBV5-1 and TRBV20-1 among them.

Comment on this clonotype: What it binds is not known.

Trimming cost V 7 bases and J 5 bases; bases outside gene matches: 5. This CDR3 has 13 amino acids. The chain links TRBV12-3 or TRBV12-4 to TRBJ2-4; 7 bases match TRBD1. The TCR originated in a girl aged 10-17 years with multiple sclerosis. The sequenced sample was blood. The CDR3 region has the DNA TGTGCCAGCAAGGCCGGGACAGAAAACATTCAGTACTTC. This codes for CASKAGTENIQYF.